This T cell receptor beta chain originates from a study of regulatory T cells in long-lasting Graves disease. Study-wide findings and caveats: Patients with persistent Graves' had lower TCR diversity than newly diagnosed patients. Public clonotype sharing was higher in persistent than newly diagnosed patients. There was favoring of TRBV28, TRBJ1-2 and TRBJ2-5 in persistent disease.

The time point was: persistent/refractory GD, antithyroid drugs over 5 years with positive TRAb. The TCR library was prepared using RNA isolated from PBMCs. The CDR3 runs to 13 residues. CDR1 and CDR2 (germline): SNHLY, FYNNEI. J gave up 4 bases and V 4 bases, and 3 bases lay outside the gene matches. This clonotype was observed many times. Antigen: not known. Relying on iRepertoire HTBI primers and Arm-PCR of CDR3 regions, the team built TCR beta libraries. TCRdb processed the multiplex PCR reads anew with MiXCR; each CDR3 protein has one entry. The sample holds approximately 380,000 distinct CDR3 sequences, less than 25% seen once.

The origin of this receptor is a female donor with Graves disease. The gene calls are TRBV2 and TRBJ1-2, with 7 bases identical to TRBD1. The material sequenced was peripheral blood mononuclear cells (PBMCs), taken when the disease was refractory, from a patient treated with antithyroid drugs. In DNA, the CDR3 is TGTGCCAGCAGTGTGCCAGGGGGCTATGGCTACACCTTC. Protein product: CASSVPGGYGYTF.